Detailed here is one T cell receptor beta chain. The antigen is unknown. This sample is part of a study of T cell therapy after organ transplantation. Across the whole study: T cells were expanded two to three weeks with 30 CMV class I/II epitopes.

Clones were read by immunoSEQ multiplex PCR, and TCRdb kept only the in-frame ones, dropping some. The table includes around 19,000 clones, less than 90% detected once. As to time point: 20-29 weeks after completion of therapy. Germline lookup yields CDR1 LNHNV and CDR2 YYDKDF (reference sequence). The CDR3 contains 14 residues. V shed 8 bases and J 4 bases; nucleotides not matched to a gene: 7. The sequence derives from a human patient who had received a solid organ transplant and had CMV disease. Certain T cells may be donor cells from the graft. The gene calls are TRBV15 and TRBJ2-5; 10 bases match TRBD1. Material: CD8+ T cells from blood, obtained after autologous CMV-specific T cell therapy. As DNA, the CDR3 is TGTGCCACCGGCGACAGGGGGCCCGGAGAGACCCAGTACTTC. Its translation: CATGDRGPGETQYF.